This T cell receptor beta chain was sequenced during a study of post-analysis software for immune sequencing data (dated by TCRdb to about 2015). About the investigation overall: Relapsing-remitting, secondary progressive and progressive-relapsing multiple sclerosis were recorded as disease courses, and subtype annotation was lacking for some patients. A subset of samples was prepared in parallel using single-end sample barcoding, then pooled and co-amplified after Illumina adapter ligation. Patient repertoires were compared against 11 to 12 previously published healthy control repertoires from donors aged roughly 6 to 25 years.

On the study overall, not on this receptor specifically: Patients showed significantly higher frequencies than controls for a handful of TRBV segments, among them TRBV5-6, TRBV5-1 and TRBV20-1. The control group was slightly older than the multiple sclerosis patient group. Strong co-clustering of samples prepared in the same batch was shown by direct clustering with F measure, prompting a batch-effect correction. Normalized Chao1 diversity was significantly lower in multiple sclerosis patients than controls, suggesting substantial peripheral T-cell clonal expansion.

In its sample, this clonotype was seen a few times. Which antigen it targets is not known. There are no base qualities to consult, and no much larger clone falls within one base. To demonstrate the VDJtools post-analysis software, the study profiled TCR beta repertoires from the peripheral blood of about 13 young patients with multiple sclerosis. The multiple sclerosis patients were children and adolescents ranging in age from roughly 6 to 15 years. The CDR3 runs 15 amino acids, cysteine and phenylalanine included. The read is trimmed to its CDR3 DNA, 45 bases read in frame from base 1. V lost 3 bases and J lost 8 bases, and the count of bases not matched to a germline gene is 7. From a lookup of the germline V gene, CDR1 and CDR2 are SGHTA and FQGTGA. Library preparation was by PCR. These reads were obtained on an Illumina HiSeq 2500. To reduce PCR and sequencing biases, unique molecular identifiers were built into the TCR beta cDNA libraries. Some 500,000 cDNA molecules were obtained for every 1 to 10 million input T cells, so each molecule roughly corresponded to one T cell. The same protocol used for the earlier healthy control dataset was applied to prepare and sequence the patient libraries. Samples belonging to the same batch were prepared together, multiplexed and sequenced on a shared HiSeq lane. The authors' pipeline ran thus. Raw barcoded reads were processed with MIGEC, discarding single-read molecular identifier groups before consensus assembly and CDR3 extraction. Clonotype tables were post-analysed with VDJtools, normalizing diversity by down-sampling all datasets to the smallest sample size. Repertoire overlap clustering matched CDR3 amino acid but not nucleotide sequences to correct batch-related cross-sample contamination. TCRdb reran the public reads through fastp at Q25 and MiXCR, keeping productive beta chains. Identical CDR3 protein sequences are pooled into one entry, listed with their most common genes and DNA. In this record, the V and J calls reflect TCRdb's handling and not the investigators' own analysis. The sample profile shows 750,000 to 900,000 distinct CDR3 sequences; about half of them were found once. Jointly, the top ten make up roughly 5% of the sample.

The source material was blood. The chain links TRBV7-3 with TRBJ2-1, and 10 bases in between align with TRBD2. The source is a girl between 5 and 17 years old with multiple sclerosis. The DNA sequence follows: TGTGCCAGCAGCTTCGTAGCGGGAGGTGTAGATGAGCAGTTCTTC. It encodes CASSFVAGGVDEQFF.